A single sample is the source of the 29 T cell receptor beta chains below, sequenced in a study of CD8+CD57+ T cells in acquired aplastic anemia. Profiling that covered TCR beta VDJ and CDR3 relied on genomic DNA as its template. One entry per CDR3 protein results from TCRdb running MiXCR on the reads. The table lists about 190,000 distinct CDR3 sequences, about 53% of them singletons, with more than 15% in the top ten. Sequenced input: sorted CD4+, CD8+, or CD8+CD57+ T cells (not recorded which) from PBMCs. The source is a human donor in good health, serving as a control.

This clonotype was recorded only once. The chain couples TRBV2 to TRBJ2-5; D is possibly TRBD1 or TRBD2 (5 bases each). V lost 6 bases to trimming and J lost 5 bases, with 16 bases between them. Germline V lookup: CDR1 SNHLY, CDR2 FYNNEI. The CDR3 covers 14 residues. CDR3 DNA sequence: TGTGCCAGCAGACTCCGGGGCGTCGCGGAGACCCAGTACTTC. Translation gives CASRLRGVAETQYF.

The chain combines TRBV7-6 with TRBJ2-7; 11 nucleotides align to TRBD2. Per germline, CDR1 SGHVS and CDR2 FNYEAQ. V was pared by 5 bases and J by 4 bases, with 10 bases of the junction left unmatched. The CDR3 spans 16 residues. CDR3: CASSKYPGLADYEQYF. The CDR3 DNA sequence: TGTGCCAGCAGCAAATACCCGGGACTAGCGGATTACGAGCAGTACTTC.

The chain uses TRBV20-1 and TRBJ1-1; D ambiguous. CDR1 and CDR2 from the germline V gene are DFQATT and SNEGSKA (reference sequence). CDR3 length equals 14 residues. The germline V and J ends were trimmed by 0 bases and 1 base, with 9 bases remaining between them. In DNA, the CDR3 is TGCAGTGCTAGAGAATTGCGGACGAACACTGAAGCTTTCTTT. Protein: CSARELRTNTEAFF.

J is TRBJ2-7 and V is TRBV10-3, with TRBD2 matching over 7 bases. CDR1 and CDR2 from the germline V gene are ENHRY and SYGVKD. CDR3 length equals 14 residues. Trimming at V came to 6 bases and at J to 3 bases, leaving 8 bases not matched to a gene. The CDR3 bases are TGTGCCATCAGCGGGAGCGGGACTCGCTACGAGCAGTACTTC. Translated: CAISGSGTRYEQYF.

The CDR3 loop reads CSGRGLQETQYF. DNA of the CDR3: TGCAGTGGACGGGGGTTACAAGAGACCCAGTACTTC. This chain joins TRBV20-1 and TRBJ2-7; D is perhaps TRBD2 (6 bases). The closer fit of TRBJ2-5 to the DNA end suggests the J call may be wrong. Germline CDR1 is DFQATT and CDR2 is SNEGSKA (reference sequence). The CDR3 runs to 12 residues.

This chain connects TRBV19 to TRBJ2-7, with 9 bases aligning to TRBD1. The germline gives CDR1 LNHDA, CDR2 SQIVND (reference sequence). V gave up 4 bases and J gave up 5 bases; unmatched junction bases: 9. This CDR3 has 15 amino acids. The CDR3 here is CASSTPGQGANEQYF. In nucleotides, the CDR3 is TGTGCCAGTAGTACGCCGGGACAGGGAGCGAACGAGCAGTACTTC.

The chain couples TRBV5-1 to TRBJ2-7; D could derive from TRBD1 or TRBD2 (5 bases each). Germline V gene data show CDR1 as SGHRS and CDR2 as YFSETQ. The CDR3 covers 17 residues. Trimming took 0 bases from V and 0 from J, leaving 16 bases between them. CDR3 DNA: TGCGCCAGCAGCTTGGAACTTTCGGGGACCCTCTCCTACGAGCAGTACTTC. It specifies CASSLELSGTLSYEQYF.

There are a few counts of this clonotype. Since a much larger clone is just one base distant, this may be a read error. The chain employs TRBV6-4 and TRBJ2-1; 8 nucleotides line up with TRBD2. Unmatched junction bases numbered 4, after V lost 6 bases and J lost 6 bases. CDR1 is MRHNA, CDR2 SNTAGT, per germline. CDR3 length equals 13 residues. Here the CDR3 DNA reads TGTGCCAGCAGCACCGGGACTAGCAATGAGCAGTTCTTC. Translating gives CASSTGTSNEQFF.

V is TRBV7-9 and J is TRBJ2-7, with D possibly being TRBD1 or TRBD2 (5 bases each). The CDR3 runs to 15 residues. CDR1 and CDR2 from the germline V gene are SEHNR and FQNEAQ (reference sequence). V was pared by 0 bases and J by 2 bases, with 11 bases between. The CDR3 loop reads CASSLAGTGTYEQYF. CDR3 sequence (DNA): TGTGCCAGCAGCTTAGCGGGGACCGGGACCTACGAGCAGTACTTC.

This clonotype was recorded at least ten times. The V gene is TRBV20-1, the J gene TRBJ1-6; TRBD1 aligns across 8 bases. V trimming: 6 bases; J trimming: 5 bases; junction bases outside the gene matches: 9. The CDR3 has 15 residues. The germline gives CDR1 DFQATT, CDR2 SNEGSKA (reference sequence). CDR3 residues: CSAEDRGYDNSPLHF. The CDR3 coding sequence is TGCAGTGCCGAAGACAGGGGCTACGATAATTCACCCCTCCACTTT.

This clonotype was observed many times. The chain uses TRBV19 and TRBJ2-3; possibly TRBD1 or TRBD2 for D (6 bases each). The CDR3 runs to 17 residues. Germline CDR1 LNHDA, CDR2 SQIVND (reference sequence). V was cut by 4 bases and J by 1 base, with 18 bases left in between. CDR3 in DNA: TGTGCCAGTAGTACCCCCCGGGGGCGCGAGGGCACAGATACGCAGTATTTT. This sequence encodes CASSTPRGREGTDTQYF.

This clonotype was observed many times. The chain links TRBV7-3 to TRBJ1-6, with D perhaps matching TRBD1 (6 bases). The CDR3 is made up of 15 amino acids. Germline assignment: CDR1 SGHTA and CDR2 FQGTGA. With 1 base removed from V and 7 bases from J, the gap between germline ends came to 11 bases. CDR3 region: CASSLRPGTNSPLHF. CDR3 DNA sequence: TGTGCCAGCAGCTTAAGACCAGGGACAAATTCACCCCTCCACTTT.

CDR3 sequence reads: CASRRTGVGETQYF. The CDR3 nucleotides read TGTGCCAGCAGACGGACAGGAGTCGGGGAGACCCAGTACTTC. This chain connects TRBV7-2 to TRBJ2-5; 7 nucleotides line up with TRBD1. The CDR3 sequence is 14 residues long. With 6 bases clipped from V and 5 bases from J, the junction kept 9 bases outside the gene matches. The germline gives CDR1 SGHTA, CDR2 FQGNSA.

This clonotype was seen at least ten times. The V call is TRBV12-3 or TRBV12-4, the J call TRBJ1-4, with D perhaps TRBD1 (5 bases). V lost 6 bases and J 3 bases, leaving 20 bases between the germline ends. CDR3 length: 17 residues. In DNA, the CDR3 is TGTGCCAGCAGAAGCGGCCGCCGGGACGGAGCTAATGAAAAACTGTTTTTT. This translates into CASRSGRRDGANEKLFF.

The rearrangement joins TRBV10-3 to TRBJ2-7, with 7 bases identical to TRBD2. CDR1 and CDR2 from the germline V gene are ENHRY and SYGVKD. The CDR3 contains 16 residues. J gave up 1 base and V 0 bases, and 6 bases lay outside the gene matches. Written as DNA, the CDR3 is TGTGCCATCAGTGAGTCGGCTAGCGGAAGGTCCTACGAGCAGTACTTC. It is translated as CAISESASGRSYEQYF.

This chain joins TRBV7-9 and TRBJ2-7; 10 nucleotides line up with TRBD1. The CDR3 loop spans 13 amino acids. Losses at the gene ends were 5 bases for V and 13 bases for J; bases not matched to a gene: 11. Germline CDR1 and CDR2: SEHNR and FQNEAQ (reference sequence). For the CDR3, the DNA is TGTGCCAGCAGCCCCGGGGGGGGACAGGGGAAATACTTC. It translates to CASSPGGGQGKYF.

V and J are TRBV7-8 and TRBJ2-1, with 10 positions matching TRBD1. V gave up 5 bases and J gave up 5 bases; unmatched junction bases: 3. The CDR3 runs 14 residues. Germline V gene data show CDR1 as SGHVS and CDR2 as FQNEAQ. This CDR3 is CASSQGQGNNEQFF. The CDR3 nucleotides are TGTGCCAGCAGCCAGGGACAGGGGAACAATGAGCAGTTCTTC.

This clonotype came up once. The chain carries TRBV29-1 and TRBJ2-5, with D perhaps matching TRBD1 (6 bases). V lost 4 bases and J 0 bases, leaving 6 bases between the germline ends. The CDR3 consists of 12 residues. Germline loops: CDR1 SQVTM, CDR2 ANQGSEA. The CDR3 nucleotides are TGCAGCGTTGCAGGGGACCAAGAGACCCAGTACTTC. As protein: CSVAGDQETQYF.

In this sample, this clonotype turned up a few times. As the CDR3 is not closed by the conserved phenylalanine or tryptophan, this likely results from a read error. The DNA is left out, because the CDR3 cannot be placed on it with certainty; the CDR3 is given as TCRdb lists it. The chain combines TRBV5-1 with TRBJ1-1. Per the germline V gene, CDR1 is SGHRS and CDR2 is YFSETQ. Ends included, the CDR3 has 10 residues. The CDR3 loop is CASSLLITGL.

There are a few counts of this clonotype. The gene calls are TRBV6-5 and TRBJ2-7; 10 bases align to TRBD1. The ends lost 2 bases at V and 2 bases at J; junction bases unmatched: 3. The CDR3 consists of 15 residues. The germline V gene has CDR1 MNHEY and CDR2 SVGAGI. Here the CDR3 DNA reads TGTGCCAGCAGTTACGGGGGACAGGGGCCCTACGAGCAGTACTTC. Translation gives CASSYGGQGPYEQYF.

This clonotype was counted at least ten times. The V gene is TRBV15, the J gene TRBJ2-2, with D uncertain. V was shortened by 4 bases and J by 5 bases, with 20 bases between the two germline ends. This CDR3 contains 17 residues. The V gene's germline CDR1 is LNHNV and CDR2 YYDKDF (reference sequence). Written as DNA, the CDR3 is TGTGCCACCAGCAAACTCGGAGACTTATCCCTGACCGGGGAGCTGTTTTTT. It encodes CATSKLGDLSLTGELFF.

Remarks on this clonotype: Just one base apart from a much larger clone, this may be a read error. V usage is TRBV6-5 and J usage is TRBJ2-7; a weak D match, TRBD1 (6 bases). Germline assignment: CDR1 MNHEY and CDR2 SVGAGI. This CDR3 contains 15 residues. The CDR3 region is CASGYSGVVTYEQYF. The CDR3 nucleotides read TGTGCCAGCGGTTATTCAGGGGTGGTCACCTACGAGCAGTACTTC.

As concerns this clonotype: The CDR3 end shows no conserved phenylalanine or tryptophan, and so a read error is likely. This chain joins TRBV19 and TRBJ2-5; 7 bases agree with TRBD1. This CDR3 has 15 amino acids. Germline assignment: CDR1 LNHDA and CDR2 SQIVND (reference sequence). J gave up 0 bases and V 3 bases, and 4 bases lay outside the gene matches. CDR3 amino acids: CASSIETGNQETQYS. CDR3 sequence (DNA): TGTGCCAGTAGTATCGAGACAGGGAACCAAGAGACCCAGTACTCC.

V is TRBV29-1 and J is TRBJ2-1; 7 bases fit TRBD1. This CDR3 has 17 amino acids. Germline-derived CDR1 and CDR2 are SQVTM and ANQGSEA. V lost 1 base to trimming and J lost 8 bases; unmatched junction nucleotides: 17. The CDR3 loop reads CSVEGLRGLGGRDEQFF. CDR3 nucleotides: TGCAGCGTTGAAGGGCTTAGAGGGCTAGGGGGCCGGGATGAGCAGTTCTTC.

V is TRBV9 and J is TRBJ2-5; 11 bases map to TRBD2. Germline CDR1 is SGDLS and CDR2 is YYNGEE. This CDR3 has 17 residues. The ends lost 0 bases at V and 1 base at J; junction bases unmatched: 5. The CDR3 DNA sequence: TGTGCCAGCAGCGTAGGAACCGGGACTAGCGGCCAAGAGACCCAGTACTTC. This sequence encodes CASSVGTGTSGQETQYF.

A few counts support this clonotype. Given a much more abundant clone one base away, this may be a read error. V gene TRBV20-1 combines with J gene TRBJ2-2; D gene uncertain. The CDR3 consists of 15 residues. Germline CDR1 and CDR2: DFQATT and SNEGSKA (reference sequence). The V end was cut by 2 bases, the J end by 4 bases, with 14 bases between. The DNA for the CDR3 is TGCAGTGCTAGAAGGTTTGGACGTGGCACCGGGGAGCTGTTTTTT. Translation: CSARRFGRGTGELFF.

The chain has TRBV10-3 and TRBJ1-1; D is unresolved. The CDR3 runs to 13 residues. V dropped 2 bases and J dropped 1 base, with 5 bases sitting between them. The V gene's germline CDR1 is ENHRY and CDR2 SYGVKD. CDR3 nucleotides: TGTGCCATCAGTGAGAAGTCGAACACTGAAGCTTTCTTT. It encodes CAISEKSNTEAFF.

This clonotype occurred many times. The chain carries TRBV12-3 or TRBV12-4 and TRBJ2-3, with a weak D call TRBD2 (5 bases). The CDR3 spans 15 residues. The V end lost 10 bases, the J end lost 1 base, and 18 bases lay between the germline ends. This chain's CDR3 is CATQFDERRTDTQYF. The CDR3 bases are TGTGCCACCCAGTTTGACGAGCGGCGCACAGATACGCAGTATTTT.

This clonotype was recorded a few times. The CDR3 coding sequence is TGTGCCAGCAGCGTAGGGGCCAACGTCCTGACTTTC. As protein: CASSVGANVLTF. The chain is built from TRBV9 and TRBJ2-6, with D hard to call. This CDR3 is 12 amino acids long. V was cut by 0 bases and J by 5 bases, with 0 bases left in between. Germline-derived CDR1 and CDR2 are SGDLS and YYNGEE. The variable domain in full, completed from reference TRBV9 and TRBJ2-6, reads DSGVTQTPKHLITATGQRVTLRCSPRSGDLSVYWYQQSLDQGLQFLIQYYNGEERAKGNILERFSAQQFPDLHSELNLSSLELGDSALYFCASSVGANVLTFGAGSRLTVL.